Below, 8 T cell receptor beta chains from the same sample are listed, as sequenced in a study of T cells in Graves' hyperthyroidism and ophthalmopathy. Researchers amplified the TCR beta CDR3 regions from RNA transcripts. TCR CDR3 underwent first-round RT-PCR with the HTBI primer set. From the multiplex PCR reads, TCRdb called clonotypes with MiXCR, one entry per CDR3 protein. Here the sample spans about 380,000 distinct CDR3 sequences, about 14% being singletons. Sample: blood. These receptors all stem from a man younger than 40 with Graves' hyperthyroidism that later progressed to Graves' ophthalmopathy.

Many counts were recorded for this clonotype. The chain links TRBV7-2 to TRBJ1-4, with no clear D. V was trimmed by 6 bases and J by 4 bases, leaving 12 bases between them. The CDR3 spans 14 residues. Germline CDR1 SGHTA, CDR2 FQGNSA. The CDR3 protein is CASSPSPINEKLFF. CDR3 nucleotides: TGTGCCAGCAGTCCTTCCCCAATTAATGAAAAACTGTTTTTT. The whole variable domain, remainder taken from reference TRBV7-2 and TRBJ1-4, is GAGVSQSPSNKVTEKGKDVELRCDPISGHTALYWYRQSLGQGLEFLIYFQGNSAPDKSGLPSDRFSAERTGGSVSTLTIQRTQQEDSAVYLCASSPSPINEKLFFGSGTQLSVL.

A few counts support this clonotype. The rearrangement uses TRBV7-9 and TRBJ2-7, with D uncertain. With 4 bases removed from V and 6 bases from J, the gap between germline ends came to 7 bases. This CDR3 region has 11 residues. The germline gives CDR1 SEHNR, CDR2 FQNEAQ (reference sequence). The CDR3 reads CASSSSGEQYF. DNA of the CDR3: TGTGCCAGCAGCTCGAGTGGCGAGCAGTACTTC.

The gene calls are TRBV5-1 and TRBJ1-3; tentatively, D is TRBD1 (5 bases). V was clipped by 4 bases and J by 0 bases, with 8 bases between them. CDR1 is SGHRS and CDR2 is YFSETQ in the germline V gene. This CDR3 is 14 amino acids long. CDR3 DNA sequence: TGCGCCAGCAGCACAGGACTCTCTGGAAACACCATATATTTT. As protein: CASSTGLSGNTIYF.

Ten or more counts support this clonotype. The genes are TRBV10-3 and TRBJ2-1; 8 nucleotides line up with TRBD1. Trimming took 5 bases from V and 4 from J; bases not matched to a gene: 10. Germline-derived CDR1 and CDR2 are ENHRY and SYGVKD. The CDR3 is 16 residues long. This chain's CDR3 is CAISQSDREGYNEQFF. Here the CDR3 DNA reads TGTGCCATCAGTCAATCGGACAGGGAAGGTTACAATGAGCAGTTCTTC.

The table lists this clonotype with many counts. The chain employs TRBV6-1 and TRBJ1-1, with 8 bases identical to TRBD1. After removal of 6 bases from V and 4 bases from J, the junction contained 7 bases not matched to a gene. The CDR3 has 14 amino acids. Germline CDR1 is MNHNS and CDR2 is SASEGT. The CDR3 sequence: CASRTTGAGTEAFF. CDR3 bases: TGTGCCAGCAGGACGACAGGGGCGGGCACTGAAGCTTTCTTT.

The chain links TRBV3-1 to TRBJ2-7; 9 bases align to TRBD2. V lost 1 base to trimming and J lost 7 bases; unmatched junction nucleotides: 11. There are 16 residues in the CDR3. Germline-derived CDR1 and CDR2 are LGHDT and YNNKEL (reference sequence). The CDR3 DNA reads as TGTGCCAGCAGCCAAGGTTTATTAGCGGGGGTGAATGAGCAGTACTTC. This gives the protein CASSQGLLAGVNEQYF.

In this sample, this clonotype turned up a few times. V and J are TRBV13 and TRBJ2-4, with a possible D match to TRBD2 (6 bases). The V end was cut by 5 bases, the J end by 0 bases, with 11 bases between. CDR1 PRHDT and CDR2 FYEKMQ come from the germline V gene (reference sequence). This CDR3 is 15 amino acids long. The CDR3 coding sequence is TGTGCCAGCAGCCCGAGGAGGGGAGCCAAAAACATTCAGTACTTC. This gives the protein CASSPRRGAKNIQYF.

This clonotype came up many times. This rearrangement joins TRBV20-1 to TRBJ1-2, with 9 nucleotides matching TRBD1. The CDR3 has 14 amino acids. Germline values: CDR1 DFQATT, CDR2 SNEGSKA (reference sequence). Trimming at V came to 1 base and at J to 7 bases, leaving 7 bases not matched to a gene. The CDR3, as DNA: TGCAGTGCTAGAGGAACTACAGGGGGCCTTGGCTACACCTTC. This sequence encodes CSARGTTGGLGYTF.